The clone carrying this T cell receptor (beta chain) has more than one count but fewer than ten. Trimming removed 4 bases from V and 8 bases from J, with 9 bases in between. Germline V gives CDR1 ENHRY, CDR2 SYGVKD. This CDR3 is 12 amino acids long. The sample originates from a study of regulatory T cells in long-lasting Graves disease. Noted time point: newly diagnosed GD, antithyroid drugs for less than 3 months. The authors made the TCR library using RNA they extracted from PBMCs. HTBI primers from iRepertoire and Arm-PCR of CDR3 regions yielded the TCR beta libraries. In the original workflow: In the combined samples, around 60 TRBV and 15 or so TRBJ segments were identified. TCRdb analysed the multiplex PCR reads with MiXCR anew, one entry per CDR3 protein. The V and J calls come from TCRdb's annotation, not from the publication. Here the sample spans approximately 400,000 distinct CDR3 sequences, 10% to 15% being singletons.

The same data also contributed to another study, on T cells in Graves' hyperthyroidism and ophthalmopathy.

This clonotype originated in a woman aged 18-29 years with Graves disease. The rearrangement links TRBV10-3 to TRBJ1-3; D call uncertain. Sequenced material: peripheral blood mononuclear cells (PBMCs), taken at new diagnosis, from a patient treated with antithyroid drugs. The CDR3 sequence: CAISGLGDTIYF. The CDR3 DNA follows: TGTGCCATCAGTGGACTAGGCGACACCATATATTTT.